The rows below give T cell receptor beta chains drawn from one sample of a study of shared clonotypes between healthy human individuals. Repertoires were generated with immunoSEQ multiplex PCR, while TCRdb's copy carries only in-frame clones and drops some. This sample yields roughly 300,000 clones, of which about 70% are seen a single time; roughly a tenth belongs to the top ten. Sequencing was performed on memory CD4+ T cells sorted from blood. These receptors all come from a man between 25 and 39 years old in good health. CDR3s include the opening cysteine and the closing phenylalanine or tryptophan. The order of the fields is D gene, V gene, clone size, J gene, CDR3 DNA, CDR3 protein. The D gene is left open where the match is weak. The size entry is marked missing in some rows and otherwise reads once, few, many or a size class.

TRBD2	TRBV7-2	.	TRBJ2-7	TGTGCCAGCAGCTTAGTTACTAGCGGGAGAAACGAGCAGTACTTC	CASSLVTSGRNEQYF
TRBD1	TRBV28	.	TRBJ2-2	TGTGCCAGCAGTCCGCGGACAGGATACACCGGGGAGCTGTTTTTT	CASSPRTGYTGELFF
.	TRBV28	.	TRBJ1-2	TGTGCCAGCAGTTTATTAGGGGCAGTTGGTGGCTACACCTTC	CASSLLGAVGGYTF
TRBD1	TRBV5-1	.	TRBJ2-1	TGCGCCAGCAGCAAAGGACAGGGTATCATGAATGAGCAGTTCTTC	CASSKGQGIMNEQFF
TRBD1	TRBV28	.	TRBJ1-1	TGTGCCAGCAGCTTGAACAGGGGGATCACTGAAGCTTTCTTT	CASSLNRGITEAFF
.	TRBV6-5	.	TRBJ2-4	TGTGCCAGCAGTTACGGGGGTACCAAAAACATTCAGTACTTC	CASSYGGTKNIQYF
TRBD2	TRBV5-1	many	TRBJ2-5	TGCGCCAGCAGCTTGAGCGCGGGAGCGAGGGAGACCCAGTACTTC	CASSLSAGARETQYF
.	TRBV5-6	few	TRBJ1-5	TGTGCCAGCAGCTTGGGCGGGGATCAGCCCCAGCATTTT	CASSLGGDQPQHF
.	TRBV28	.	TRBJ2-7	TGTGCCAGCAGTTTAGGTGGAGGGCGACTAGTATCCTACGAGCAGTACTTC	CASSLGGGRLVSYEQYF
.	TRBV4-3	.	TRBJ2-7	TGCGCCAGCAGCCAAGAGATCGCAGGGACCTACGAGCAGTACTTC	CASSQEIAGTYEQYF
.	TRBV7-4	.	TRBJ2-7	TGTGCCAGCAGCTTAGGACAACCGACCAGCTCCTACGAGCAGTACTTC	CASSLGQPTSSYEQYF
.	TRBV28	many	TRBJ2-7	TGTGCCAGCAGTTTCCTAACAAAGGAGTATACCTACGAGCAGTACTTC	CASSFLTKEYTYEQYF
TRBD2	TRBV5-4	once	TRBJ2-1	TGTGCCAGCAGCTTTCCTAGCGGGAAAGATGGGGATGAGCAGTTCTTC	CASSFPSGKDGDEQFF
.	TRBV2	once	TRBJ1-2	TGTGCCAGCAGGCCATCCTATGGCTACACCTTC	CASRPSYGYTF
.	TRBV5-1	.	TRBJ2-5	TGCGCCAGCAGCTTTGGGGGATGGGAAGAGACCCAGTACTTC	CASSFGGWEETQYF
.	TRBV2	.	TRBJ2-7	TGTGCCAGCAGTGAAAGGCAGGGGGGCCCCTACGAGCAGTACTTC	CASSERQGGPYEQYF
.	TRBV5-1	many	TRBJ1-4	TGCGCCAGCAGCTTATTGGCTAATGAAAAACTGTTTTTT	CASSLLANEKLFF
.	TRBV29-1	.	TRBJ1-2	TGCAGCGCGTGGGGAGGGCAATATGGCTACACCTTC	CSAWGGQYGYTF
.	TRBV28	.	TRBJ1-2	TGTGCCATATCCGGGGCTCGGGGCTACACCTTC	CAISGARGYTF
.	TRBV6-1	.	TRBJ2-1	TGTGCCAGCAGTGAATCTGGGCGGGATGAGCAGTTCTTC	CASSESGRDEQFF
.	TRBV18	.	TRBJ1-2	TGTGCCAGCTCGGGGGGAGACTATGGCTACACCTTC	CASSGGDYGYTF
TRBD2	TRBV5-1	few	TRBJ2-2	TGCGCCAGCAGCTTAGGCCTTAGCGGGAGGGCCTCCGGGGAGCTGTTTTTT	CASSLGLSGRASGELFF
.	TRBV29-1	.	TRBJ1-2	TGCAGCGTTTACAGCCCAAACTATGGCTACACCTTC	CSVYSPNYGYTF
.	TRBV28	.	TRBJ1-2	TGTGCCAGCAGTTTATCCGGGCAGGGCAACTATGGCTACACCTTC	CASSLSGQGNYGYTF
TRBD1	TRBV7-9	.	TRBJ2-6	TGTGCCAGCAGCCGAGGACAGGGGATGTCTGGGGCCAACGTCCTGACTTTC	CASSRGQGMSGANVLTF
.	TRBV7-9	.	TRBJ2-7	TGTGCCAGCAGCTTATACAGGATCCACGAGCAGTACTTC	CASSLYRIHEQYF
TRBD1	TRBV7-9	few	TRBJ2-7	TGTGCCAGCAGCTACGGACAGGCCTACGAGCAGTACTTC	CASSYGQAYEQYF
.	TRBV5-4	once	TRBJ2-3	TGTGCCAGCAGCTTGGGGACTCGCACAGATACGCAGTATTTT	CASSLGTRTDTQYF
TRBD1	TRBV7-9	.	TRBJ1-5	TGTGCCAGCAGTACCGGGACAGGGCCCAGTCAGCCCCAGCATTTT	CASSTGTGPSQPQHF
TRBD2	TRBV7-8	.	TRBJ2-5	TGTGCCAGCAGCTTAGTCAGCGGGGGAGAAGAGACCCAGTACTTC	CASSLVSGGEETQYF
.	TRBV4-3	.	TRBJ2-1	TGCGCCAGCGGGCGCGCTGGGGGGAACAATGAGCAGTTCTTC	CASGRAGGNNEQFF
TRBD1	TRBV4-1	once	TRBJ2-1	TGCGCCAGCAGCCGCTCCGGGACAGAAAACAATGAGCAGTTCTTC	CASSRSGTENNEQFF
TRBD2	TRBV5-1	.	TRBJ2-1	TGCGCCAGCAGCTCGGCCCCCTTTGGGCTAGCGGGATCTTTCTACAATGAGCAGTTCTTC	CASSSAPFGLAGSFYNEQFF
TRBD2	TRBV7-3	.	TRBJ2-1	TGTGCCAGCAGCTCGACTAGCGCAACGAACAATGAGCAGTTCTTC	CASSSTSATNNEQFF
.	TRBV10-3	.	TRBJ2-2	TGTGCCATCAGTGGCGGAAGAAGGATTCAGTCCGGGGAGCTGTTTTTT	CAISGGRRIQSGELFF
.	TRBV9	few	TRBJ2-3	TGTGCCAGCAGCGTAGGGCCAGTTGCAGATACGCAGTATTTT	CASSVGPVADTQYF
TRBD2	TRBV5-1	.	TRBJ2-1	TGCGCCAGCAGCAATAGCGGGAGGGAAAACAATGAGCAGTTCTTC	CASSNSGRENNEQFF
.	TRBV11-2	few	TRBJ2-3	TGTGCCAGCAGCCGGACTACAGATACGCAGTATTTT	CASSRTTDTQYF
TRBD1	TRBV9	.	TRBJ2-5	TGTGCCAGCAGCGCCAGGACAGGGGGCTCGGAGACCCAGTACTTC	CASSARTGGSETQYF
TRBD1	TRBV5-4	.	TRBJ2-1	TGTGCCAGCAGCTTGCGGGACAGCATCAATGAGCAGTTCTTC	CASSLRDSINEQFF
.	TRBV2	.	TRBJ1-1	TGTGCCACTTCCCCGATTCAGCTGGCTGAAGCTTTCTTT	CATSPIQLAEAFF
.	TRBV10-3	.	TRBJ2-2	TGTGCCATCACGGGGGTCGGCACCGGGGAGCTGTTTTTT	CAITGVGTGELFF
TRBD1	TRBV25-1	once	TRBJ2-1	TGTGCCAGCAGTGGCCGGGACAGATACGACTACAATGAGCAGTTCTTC	CASSGRDRYDYNEQFF
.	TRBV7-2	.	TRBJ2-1	TGTGCCAGCAGTTTTGACCCGACTAGGAATGAGCAGTTCTTC	CASSFDPTRNEQFF
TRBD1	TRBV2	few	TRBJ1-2	TGTGCCAGCCGATTACAGGGGAGTCCTTTTTTAGGAGGCTACACCTTC	CASRLQGSPFLGGYTF
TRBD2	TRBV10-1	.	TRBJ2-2	TGCGCCAGCAGTAATCGACTAGCGGAAAGGGAGCTGTTTTTT	CASSNRLAERELFF
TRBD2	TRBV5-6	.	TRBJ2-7	TGTGCCAGCAGCTTTATAGCGGGTACCTACGAGCAGTACTTC	CASSFIAGTYEQYF
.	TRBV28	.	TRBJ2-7	TGTGCCATCACTTCCCCCGGCGAGCAGTACTTC	CAITSPGEQYF
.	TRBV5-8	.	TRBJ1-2	TGTGCCAGCAGGTACCTCCGATCGTACGGGGGCTACACCTTC	CASRYLRSYGGYTF
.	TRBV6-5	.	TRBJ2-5	TGTGCCAGCAGTTACTCGATGCAGATCCAAGAGACCCAGTACTTC	CASSYSMQIQETQYF
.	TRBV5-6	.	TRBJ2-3	TGTGCCAGCAGCTTGTCGGCGGATACGCAGTATTTT	CASSLSADTQYF
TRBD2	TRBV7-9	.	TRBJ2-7	TGTGCCAGCAGCCACGGACTAGGGACTGGTGGCGAGCAGTACTTC	CASSHGLGTGGEQYF
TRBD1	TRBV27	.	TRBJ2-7	TGTGCCAGCAGTTTCCAGACAGGGTCCCTATACGAGCAGTACTTC	CASSFQTGSLYEQYF
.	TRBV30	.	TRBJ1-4	TGTGCCTGGAGCGAGGTGGCCAGGGTTAATGAAAAACTGTTTTTT	CAWSEVARVNEKLFF
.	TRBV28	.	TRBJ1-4	TGTGCCAGCATCGGCGGGTACAGCGATGAAAAACTGTTTTTT	CASIGGYSDEKLFF
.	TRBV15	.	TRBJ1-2	TGTGCCACCAGCAGACTGAGAGACAGCTATGGCTACACCTTC	CATSRLRDSYGYTF
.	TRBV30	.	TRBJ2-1	TGTGCCGGAGCCACTAGCCTAAACAATGAGCAGTTCTTC	CAGATSLNNEQFF
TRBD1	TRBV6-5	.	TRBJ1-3	TGTGCCAGCAGTAGACAGGGAATGGCTGGAAACACCATATATTTT	CASSRQGMAGNTIYF
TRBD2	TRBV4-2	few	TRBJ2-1	TGTGCCAGCAGCCACGTCACTAGCGGAGGCTACAATGAGCAGTTCTTC	CASSHVTSGGYNEQFF
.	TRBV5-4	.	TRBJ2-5	TGTGCCAGCAGCGACCGGGAGCAAGAGACCCAGTACTTC	CASSDREQETQYF